These 2 T cell receptor beta chains share one sample of origin, sequenced in a study of T-cell reconstitution after alpha-beta-depleted transplantation in children. This sample's TCRbeta library carried unique molecular identifier barcodes. TCRdb recomputed calls from the PCR reads with MiXCR, one row per CDR3 protein. The repertoire holds a few hundred thousand distinct CDR3 sequences, with about a tenth as singletons. This specimen consisted of PBMCs from the stem cell graft donor, obtained from the stem cell graft. These receptors all stem from a human donor who donated a stem cell graft to a child with acute lymphoblastic leukemia.

Only a few counts were recorded for this clonotype. V is TRBV24-1 and J is TRBJ2-5, with 7 bases fitting TRBD1. The CDR3 covers 16 residues. V lost 0 bases, J lost 3 bases, and 6 bases stayed unmatched. The germline V gene encodes CDR1 KGHDR and CDR2 SFDVKD. CDR3 coding DNA: TGTGCCACCAGTGATTTGCCAAGAGGGGGCGAAGAGACCCAGTACTTC. Residues: CATSDLPRGGEETQYF.

The V gene is TRBV19, the J gene TRBJ1-1; D gene ambiguous. Germline V gene lookup returns CDR1 LNHDA and CDR2 SQIVND (reference sequence). The CDR3 runs to 13 residues. V shed 2 bases and J shed 1 base, with 5 bases lying between them. CDR3 region: CASSIWENTEAFF. The CDR3 coding sequence is TGTGCCAGTAGTATATGGGAGAACACTGAAGCTTTCTTT.